This T cell receptor (beta chain) comes out of a study of vaccination effects on CD4 cells after COVID-19. Study-level results: After vaccination of healthy people, only 1 of 255 vaccine-induced clones cross-reacted with common cold coronaviruses.

Trimming removed 6 bases at V and 10 bases at J, with 12 bases between. This CDR3 contains 12 residues. Germline V gene lookup returns CDR1 MDHEN and CDR2 SYDVKM. Method: immunoSEQ multiplex PCR; TCRdb's copy keeps in-frame clones and lacks some. The sample records roughly 30,000 clones, roughly 73% being singletons. CD4+ T cells specific for antigen were expanded with viral peptide pools by the ViraFEST assay before sequencing. Following 10 days of culture, CD4+ T cells were isolated. No vaccinee had earlier SARS-CoV-2 infection, and nucleocapsid antibodies were negative. Some 2.1 million PBMC per well received approximately 10 IU/ml IL-2 and approximately 9.2 ug/ml peptides in culture. It was on days 3 and 7 that half the medium was replaced with IL-2 medium. Regarding this clone: Its antigen is currently unknown.

The rearrangement joins TRBV28 to TRBJ1-4; D may be TRBD1 (5 bases). The TCR was taken from a human donor who received a COVID-19 vaccine. The sample in question was CD4+ T cells from PBMCs cultured with HCoV-OC43 spike peptides, obtained before COVID-19 vaccination. Subset: HCoV-OC43 spike overlapping peptide pool stimulation. CDR3 amino acids: CASSLTGGKLFF. CDR3 in DNA: TGTGCCAGCAGCTTAACGGGGGGAAAACTGTTTTTT.